Presented here are 7 T cell receptor beta chains from one specimen sequenced in a study of siplizumab effects on memory and regulatory T cells. TCRdb keeps only in-frame clones here, not all; method: immunoSEQ multiplex PCR. The table records about 72,000 clones, about 90% of them present only once. Input material: CD8+ T cells sorted from blood. These receptors were collected from a human donor in good health.

The chain combines TRBV7-9 with TRBJ2-1, with 13 bases matching TRBD2. V dropped 5 bases and J dropped 8; count of bases not matched to a gene: 6. In germline, CDR1 is SEHNR, CDR2 FQNEAQ (reference sequence). The CDR3 length is 15 residues. In DNA form, the CDR3 reads TGTGCCAGCAGCCCCGGGACTAGCGGGACCGATGAGCAGTTCTTC. Its protein product is CASSPGTSGTDEQFF. The full variable domain, completed using reference TRBV7-9 and TRBJ2-1, is DTGVSQNPRHKITKRGQNVTFRCDPISEHNRLYWYRQTLGQGPEFLTYFQNEAQLEKSRLLSDRFSAERPKGSFSTLEIQRTEQGDSAMYLCASSPGTSGTDEQFFGPGTRLTVL.

This clone has just one count. The chain employs TRBV7-9 and TRBJ1-2; TRBD1 aligns across 8 bases. CDR1 is SEHNR, CDR2 FQNEAQ, per germline (reference sequence). After removal of 5 bases from V and 1 base from J, the junction contained 9 bases not matched to a gene. This CDR3 has 16 residues. The CDR3 spells CASSQAGGNYNYGYTF. CDR3 bases: TGTGCCAGCAGCCAGGCAGGGGGCAACTATAACTATGGCTACACCTTC.

This clone has a handful of counts. In DNA form, the CDR3 reads TGTGCCAGCAGCTTGGAACTGAAGGAGCAGTTCTTC. Its protein is CASSLELKEQFF. The chain couples TRBV5-6 to TRBJ2-1; D remains ambiguous. The V and J ends lost 0 bases and 10 bases respectively, with 8 bases between them. The CDR3 runs to 12 residues. CDR1 and CDR2 from the germline V gene are SGHDT and YYEEEE.

The chain combines TRBV5-6 with TRBJ2-7, with TRBD2 matching 8 bases. The CDR3 is 19 amino acids. Germline V CDR1 and CDR2: SGHDT, YYEEEE. With V trimmed by 3 bases and J by 2 bases, 19 bases remained unmatched. The CDR3: CASSSVGDLQRGPTYEQYF. Written as DNA, the CDR3 is TGTGCCAGCAGCTCCGTTGGGGACCTCCAGCGGGGGCCCACCTACGAGCAGTACTTC.

This chain uses TRBV28 with TRBJ1-2, with D unresolved. The germline V gene encodes CDR1 MDHEN and CDR2 SYDVKM. The V end was cut by 5 bases, the J end by 0 bases, with 13 bases between. The CDR3 runs to 15 residues. CDR3 coding DNA: TGTGCCAGCAGTCATTCCCAGGACTCTAACTATGGCTACACCTTC. This codes for CASSHSQDSNYGYTF.

The CDR3 DNA follows: TGTGCCACCAGCAGAACCAGGGCTCCAGGAGAGACCCAGTACTTC. It codes for CATSRTRAPGETQYF. The J gene is TRBJ2-5, the V gene TRBV15; possible D gene TRBD1, 5 bases. Trimming removed 2 bases from V and 4 bases from J, with 14 bases in between. The CDR3 has 15 residues. In germline, CDR1 is LNHNV, CDR2 YYDKDF (reference sequence).

This clone has only one observation. The chain couples TRBV5-1 to TRBJ2-3, with TRBD2 matching over 8 bases. The length of the CDR3 is 17 residues. J lost 8 bases, V lost 1 base, and 15 bases had no gene match. CDR1 is SGHRS, CDR2 YFSETQ, per germline. CDR3 sequence (DNA): TGCGCCAGCAGCTTGATGTCTGCCGGGGGGGCATTCGGTACGCAGTATTTT. It yields the protein CASSLMSAGGAFGTQYF.